This TCR beta chain was observed in a study of early T cells in non-severe SARS-CoV-2 infection. On the study more broadly: Chains were not paired, and sequencing was done on bulk RNA from unsorted whole blood. General study points: Missing private and CD4 specificities, VDJdb matching favored anti-spike CD8 responses.

This clonotype has only one observation. Its antigen is still unknown. Unique molecular identifiers tagged individual cDNA molecules. TCRdb fed the 5' RACE reads into MiXCR, producing one record per CDR3 protein. Of tens of thousands of distinct CDR3 sequences listed, around 18% are singletons. CDR1 and CDR2 (germline): MNHNY, SVGAGI (reference sequence). Trimming took off 5 bases at V and 7 bases at J, with 8 bases between the two ends. This CDR3 comprises 11 residues. The genes are TRBV6-6 and TRBJ2-5; either TRBD1 or TRBD2 may fit D (5 bases each). This sequence originates from an adult who was a healthcare worker with PCR-confirmed SARS-CoV-2 infection or an uninfected control (not recorded which). Material: whole blood, obtained at baseline. The CDR3 protein is CASSGTGTQYF. CDR3 coding DNA: TGTGCCAGCAGTGGGACGGGGACCCAGTACTTC.